These 27 T cell receptor beta chains came from one sample sequenced in a study of blood T cell repertoires in COVID-19. The protocol was immunoSEQ multiplex PCR, while the TCRdb copy is restricted to in-frame clones and leaves out a portion. This table has around 310,000 clones, 85% to 90% appearing once. Sequencing used PBMCs or T cells enriched from blood (not recorded which). The source is a woman in her thirties who had recovered from COVID-19.

The rearrangement uses TRBV28 and TRBJ2-1, with 7 bases fitting TRBD2. The V gene end was trimmed by 6 bases and the J gene end by 16 bases; junction bases not matched to a gene: 6. CDR3 size: 10 residues. Per germline, CDR1 MDHEN and CDR2 SYDVKM. The CDR3 protein is CASSGLVPFF. The CDR3 DNA reads as TGTGCCAGCAGCGGACTAGTTCCCTTCTTC.

At least ten counts were recorded for this clone. The chain employs TRBV4-3 and TRBJ2-1; D is unresolved. Germline V CDR1 and CDR2: LGHNA, YSLEER. This CDR3 has 16 amino acids. With 0 bases removed from V and 2 bases from J, the gap between germline ends came to 11 bases. DNA for the CDR3: TGCGCCAGCAGCCAAGATAACAGTGGTCCCTACAATGAGCAGTTCTTC. This encodes CASSQDNSGPYNEQFF.

The chain joins TRBV27 to TRBJ1-1; TRBD1 is a possible D gene (5 bases). CDR3 size: 12 residues. The V gene lost 6 bases and the J gene lost 3 bases, with 8 bases spanning the gap. Germline V gene data show CDR1 as MNHEY and CDR2 as SMNVEV (reference sequence). The CDR3 DNA is TGTGCCAGCAGAACGGGGGACACTGAAGCTTTCTTT. This encodes CASRTGDTEAFF.

Here the CDR3 reads CASSTTGGQDYYNEQFF. The CDR3 DNA reads as TGTGCCAGTAGTACGACAGGGGGGCAAGACTACTACAATGAGCAGTTCTTC. The genes are TRBV19 and TRBJ2-1, with 9 positions matching TRBD1. J lost 3 bases, V lost 4 bases, and 10 bases had no gene match. This CDR3 spans 17 amino acids. The germline V gene encodes CDR1 LNHDA and CDR2 SQIVND (reference sequence).

The chain combines TRBV4-1 with TRBJ2-7, with TRBD1 as a possible D gene (6 bases). Germline-derived CDR1 and CDR2 are MGHRA and YSYEKL. The V end was cut by 2 bases, the J end by 0 bases, with 14 bases between. This CDR3 is 16 amino acids long. CDR3 coding DNA: TGCGCCAGCAGCCAAATCCAGGGGCTGGCCTCCTACGAGCAGTACTTC. This codes for CASSQIQGLASYEQYF.

This chain connects TRBV5-4 to TRBJ2-1, with TRBD2 identical over 10 bases. V trimming: 7 bases; J trimming: 2 bases; junction bases outside the gene matches: 9. Germline CDR1 SGHNT, CDR2 YYREEE (reference sequence). The CDR3 has 16 amino acids. The CDR3 sequence is CASREAGTSAYNEQFF. The CDR3 DNA reads as TGTGCCAGCCGAGAAGCCGGGACTAGCGCCTACAATGAGCAGTTCTTC.

This clone was seen only once. CDR3 coding DNA: TGTGCAAGTCGCTTAGTCCGACCCGGGGGGAATTCACCCCTCCACTTT. Protein: CASRLVRPGGNSPLHF. The V and J genes are TRBV12-2 and TRBJ1-6. TRBV12-2 is a pseudogene segment. The CDR3 sequence is 16 residues long.

This clone was counted once. V gene TRBV19 combines with J gene TRBJ2-3, with TRBD2 matching over 9 bases. Germline trimming cut 8 bases from V and 0 bases from J; bases unmatched to any gene: 6. The CDR3 has 15 amino acids. Germline loops: CDR1 LNHDA, CDR2 SQIVND (reference sequence). DNA for the CDR3: TGTGCCAGTCTAGCGGGATGGGGGAGCACAGATACGCAGTATTTT. Amino acid sequence: CASLAGWGSTDTQYF.

V and J are TRBV27 and TRBJ2-1; the match to TRBD1 covers 8 bases. V trimming: 6 bases; J trimming: 2 bases; junction bases outside the gene matches: 9. Per the germline V gene, CDR1 is MNHEY and CDR2 is SMNVEV (reference sequence). The CDR3 consists of 16 residues. Written as DNA, the CDR3 is TGTGCCAGCAGCCGACAGGGGTTGTCTGCCTACAATGAGCAGTTCTTC. Its translation: CASSRQGLSAYNEQFF.

This chain links TRBV3-1 (or the pseudogene TRBV3-2) with TRBJ2-3, with unresolved D. Germline CDR1 reads LGHDT; CDR2 reads YNNKEL (reference sequence). With 0 bases removed from V and 0 bases from J, the gap between germline ends came to 7 bases. The CDR3 is made up of 15 amino acids. CDR3 DNA sequence: TGTGCCAGCAGCCAAGACGCGGATAGCACAGATACGCAGTATTTT. It is translated as CASSQDADSTDTQYF.

The V gene is TRBV18, the J gene TRBJ1-6; D uncertain. The CDR3 covers 15 residues. Germline lookup yields CDR1 KGHSH and CDR2 LQKENI. V was pared by 3 bases and J by 5 bases, with 11 bases between. CDR3 loop: CASSPNGVDNSPLHF. CDR3 nucleotides: TGTGCCAGCTCACCCAACGGGGTCGATAATTCACCCCTCCACTTT. The complete variable domain, with remaining parts taken from reference TRBV18 and TRBJ1-6, reads NAGVMQNPRHLVRRRGQEARLRCSPMKGHSHVYWYRQLPEEGLKFMVYLQKENIIDESGMPKERFSAEFPKEGPSILRIQQVVRGDSAAYFCASSPNGVDNSPLHFGNGTRLTVT.

The chain links TRBV28 to TRBJ2-5; maybe TRBD1 (5 bases). The CDR3 consists of 14 residues. Trimming took off 3 bases at V and 5 bases at J, with 13 bases between the two ends. The V gene's germline CDR1 is MDHEN and CDR2 SYDVKM. The CDR3 loop reads CASSFRVGLETQYF. CDR3 in DNA: TGTGCCAGCAGTTTCAGGGTAGGGTTGGAGACCCAGTACTTC.

The chain has TRBV7-2 and TRBJ2-5, with D possibly matching TRBD2 (6 bases). Germline V CDR1 and CDR2: SGHTA, FQGNSA. Between the trimmed V and J ends, which lost 5 bases and 5 bases, there was a span of 21 bases. The CDR3 has 16 amino acids. The CDR3 DNA sequence: TGTGCCAGCAGCCAATCGGGGGAGGATGGTTGGGAGACCCAGTACTTC. Its translation is CASSQSGEDGWETQYF.

The chain has TRBV21-1 and TRBJ2-7; the table's D call TRBD2 went unverified against the DNA. TRBV21-1 is a pseudogene segment. The CDR3 sequence is 17 residues long. CDR3: CASSGLRVVGRPDEQYF. CDR3 nucleotides: TGTGCCAGCAGCGGGCTCAGGGTTGTCGGGAGACCCGACGAGCAGTACTTC.

This chain uses TRBV4-3 with TRBJ2-1; 7 bases fit TRBD1. V lost 2 bases, J lost 0 bases, and 1 base stayed unmatched. This CDR3 has 15 amino acids. CDR1 and CDR2 (germline): LGHNA, YSLEER. CDR3 amino acids: CASSQRQGSYNEQFF. CDR3 nucleotides: TGCGCCAGCAGCCAACGACAGGGCTCCTACAATGAGCAGTTCTTC.

V is TRBV27 and J is TRBJ2-2; 8 positions agree with TRBD1. The germline V gene encodes CDR1 MNHEY and CDR2 SMNVEV (reference sequence). V dropped 3 bases and J dropped 5; count of bases not matched to a gene: 11. This CDR3 is built from 17 residues. The chain's CDR3 is CASSLRGQGAGTGELFF. For the CDR3, the DNA is TGTGCCAGCAGTTTGAGGGGCCAGGGGGCGGGTACCGGGGAGCTGTTTTTT.

In nucleotides, the CDR3 is TGTGCCAGCAGCTTAGCGCCTGACAGCTCCTACGAGCAGTACTTC. This sequence encodes CASSLAPDSSYEQYF. The V call is TRBV7-2, the J call TRBJ2-7; possibly TRBD1 for D (5 bases). CDR1 is SGHTA and CDR2 is FQGNSA in the germline V gene. The CDR3 has 15 amino acids. The germline V and J ends were trimmed by 0 bases and 0 bases, with 9 bases remaining between them.

The chain recombines TRBV2 with TRBJ2-3, with 8 bases fitting TRBD2. The CDR3 totals 16 residues. CDR1 SNHLY and CDR2 FYNNEI come from the germline V gene. J was trimmed by 5 bases and V by 4 bases; bases with no gene match: 11. The CDR3 is CASSGMGLVVEDTQYF. The DNA for the CDR3 is TGTGCCAGCAGTGGGATGGGACTAGTAGTGGAAGATACGCAGTATTTT.

The table lists this clone with a few counts. The chain combines TRBV19 with TRBJ1-5, with TRBD1 matching 7 bases. There are 15 residues in the CDR3. Per germline, CDR1 LNHDA and CDR2 SQIVND (reference sequence). V gave up 7 bases and J gave up 3 bases; unmatched junction bases: 9. CDR3 sequence reads: CASTPETGDNQPQHF. CDR3 coding DNA: TGTGCCAGTACCCCCGAAACAGGGGACAATCAGCCCCAGCATTTT. The full variable domain, in which reference TRBV19 and TRBJ1-5 provide the parts outside the CDR3, is DGGITQSPKYLFRKEGQNVTLSCEQNLNHDAMYWYRQDPGQGLRLIYYSQIVNDFQKGDIAEGYSVSREKKESFPLTVTSAQKNPTAFYLCASTPETGDNQPQHFGDGTRLSIL.

The V gene is TRBV28, the J gene TRBJ2-7, with 9 bases that match TRBD2. Trimming took 5 bases from V and 2 from J; bases not matched to a gene: 10. There are 16 residues in the CDR3. The germline gives CDR1 MDHEN, CDR2 SYDVKM. CDR3: CASSPWGASGTYEQYF. The CDR3 nucleotides are TGTGCCAGCAGTCCATGGGGAGCTAGCGGGACCTACGAGCAGTACTTC.

A remark on this clone: At the DNA level, this CDR3 is encoded by other sequences in the same sample as well. The genes are TRBV12-3 or TRBV12-4 and TRBJ1-5; perhaps TRBD1 as D (6 bases). The CDR3 covers 13 residues. The V gene lost 3 bases and the J gene lost 5 bases, with 8 bases spanning the gap. This CDR3 is CASSLAGDQPQHF. For the CDR3, the DNA is TGTGCCAGCAGTTTGGCAGGGGATCAGCCCCAGCATTTT.

The chain recombines TRBV28 with TRBJ1-2, with a possible D match to TRBD1 (5 bases). The CDR3 spans 12 residues. Trimming shortened V by 4 bases and J by 10 bases, and 13 bases separated the two germline ends. The V gene's germline CDR1 is MDHEN and CDR2 SYDVKM. This CDR3 is CASSSHRRYYTF. The CDR3 DNA follows: TGTGCCAGCAGTTCCCACAGGCGTTACTACACCTTC.

This chain's CDR3 is CASSIDRSEGVRETQYF. CDR3 bases: TGTGCCAGTAGTATAGATCGGTCTGAGGGAGTGAGGGAGACCCAGTACTTC. This chain connects TRBV19 to TRBJ2-5; maybe TRBD2 (5 bases). Germline CDR1 and CDR2: LNHDA and SQIVND (reference sequence). V lost 0 bases to trimming and J lost 5 bases, with 19 bases between them. The CDR3 consists of 17 residues.

J is TRBJ2-7 and V is TRBV5-1, with TRBD2 identical over 7 bases. CDR1 and CDR2 from the germline V gene are SGHRS and YFSETQ. J was trimmed by 2 bases and V by 4 bases; bases with no gene match: 6. The CDR3 runs to 14 residues. For the CDR3, the DNA is TGCGCCAGCAGCCTGGCTGGGGGGGCCTACGAGCAGTACTTC. This sequence encodes CASSLAGGAYEQYF.

The chain is built from TRBV27 and TRBJ2-7, with 7 nucleotides matching TRBD1. Germline assignment: CDR1 MNHEY and CDR2 SMNVEV (reference sequence). V lost 4 bases to trimming and J lost 3 bases; unmatched junction nucleotides: 9. The CDR3 contains 15 residues. CDR3 loop: CASSSYQDRSYEQYF. For the CDR3, the DNA is TGTGCCAGCAGTTCCTACCAGGACAGGAGCTACGAGCAGTACTTC.

This chain connects TRBV4-1 to TRBJ2-7, with D unclear. The germline gives CDR1 MGHRA, CDR2 YSYEKL. Trimming stripped 0 bases from V and 1 base from J, with 4 bases between. This CDR3 region has 13 residues. CDR3 region: CASSQDRSYEQYF. The CDR3 nucleotides read TGCGCCAGCAGCCAAGATCGGTCCTACGAGCAGTACTTC.

The chain has TRBV6-1 and TRBJ1-5, with D tentatively TRBD1 (5 bases). V was shortened by 0 bases and J by 3 bases, with 9 bases between the two germline ends. This CDR3 comprises 15 residues. Germline CDR1 is MNHNS and CDR2 is SASEGT. Here the CDR3 reads CASSEAPGNNQPQHF. The CDR3 DNA reads as TGTGCCAGCAGTGAAGCGCCAGGGAACAATCAGCCCCAGCATTTT.